The next 29 T cell receptor beta chains were all read from a single sample in a study of CD4+ T cells in melanoma. Measured with immunoSEQ multiplex PCR; TCRdb has only the in-frame clones, and not every one. The sample has approximately 110,000 clones, 92% seen once. What was sequenced was peripheral blood. The receptors were gathered from a human donor with melanoma.

The chain is built from TRBV7-9 and TRBJ1-4; tentatively, D is TRBD1 (5 bases). The germline V and J ends were trimmed by 5 bases and 7 bases, with 14 bases remaining between them. The germline CDR1 and CDR2 sequences are SEHNR and FQNEAQ (reference sequence). The CDR3 is made up of 14 amino acids. The CDR3 nucleotides read TGTGCCAGCAGCACTGCCCTAGGGGTTGAAAAACTGTTTTTT. Amino acid sequence: CASSTALGVEKLFF. The variable domain in full, with the rest retrieved from reference TRBV7-9 and TRBJ1-4, is DTGVSQNPRHKITKRGQNVTFRCDPISEHNRLYWYRQTLGQGPEFLTYFQNEAQLEKSRLLSDRFSAERPKGSFSTLEIQRTEQGDSAMYLCASSTALGVEKLFFGSGTQLSVL.

The chain couples TRBV15 to TRBJ2-2, with 9 positions matching TRBD2. Germline V gene sequence: CDR1 LNHNV, CDR2 YYDKDF (reference sequence). This CDR3 has 16 residues. V lost 4 bases and J lost 1; bases outside the gene matches: 4. CDR3: CATSTERGVNTGELFF. CDR3 coding DNA: TGTGCCACCAGCACCGAGCGGGGGGTGAACACCGGGGAGCTGTTTTTT.

The V gene is TRBV9, the J gene TRBJ2-2; D is uncertain. V lost 0 bases, J lost 4 bases, and 10 bases lay in between. CDR1 and CDR2 (germline): SGDLS, YYNGEE. This CDR3 region has 15 residues. This CDR3 is CASSVAPQLTGELFF. CDR3 DNA sequence: TGTGCCAGCAGCGTAGCGCCACAGCTCACCGGGGAGCTGTTTTTT.

CDR3 sequence (DNA): TGTGCCATCAGTGCCGAGGGACAGGGTAACACCGGGGAGCTGTTTTTT. This encodes CAISAEGQGNTGELFF. This rearrangement joins TRBV10-3 to TRBJ2-2; 9 positions match TRBD1. V was clipped by 4 bases and J by 2 bases; unmatched bases: 5. CDR3 length equals 16 residues. Germline assignment: CDR1 ENHRY and CDR2 SYGVKD.

The V and J genes are TRBV27 and TRBJ1-5, with 7 bases aligning to TRBD1. The CDR3 is 16 amino acids. The ends lost 3 bases at V and 5 bases at J; junction bases unmatched: 10. Germline lookup yields CDR1 MNHEY and CDR2 SMNVEV (reference sequence). The CDR3: CASSLEGSGGDQPQHF. For the CDR3, the DNA is TGTGCCAGCAGTTTGGAAGGTTCAGGGGGGGATCAGCCCCAGCATTTT.

The CDR3 is CASSAGRRSTEAFF. CDR3 DNA sequence: TGTGCCAGCAGCGCGGGACGGCGGAGCACTGAAGCTTTCTTT. This sequence joins TRBV11-2 and TRBJ1-1; tentative D call: TRBD1 (5 bases). The CDR3 contains 14 residues. Trimming shortened V by 5 bases and J by 4 bases, and 14 bases separated the two germline ends. Germline CDR1 SGHAT, CDR2 FQNNGV.

The J gene is TRBJ1-2, the V gene TRBV7-9; D gene ambiguous. The CDR3 has 13 amino acids. Germline CDR1 SEHNR, CDR2 FQNEAQ (reference sequence). Trimming pared 2 bases from V and 3 bases from J, leaving 7 bases between. For the CDR3, the DNA is TGTGCCAGCAGCTTATCCCGGGACTATGGCTACACCTTC. Residues: CASSLSRDYGYTF.

The chain couples TRBV7-2 to TRBJ2-3, with 10 bases that match TRBD2. Germline V gives CDR1 SGHTA, CDR2 FQGNSA. This CDR3 spans 17 amino acids. Germline trimming cut 2 bases from V and 1 base from J; bases unmatched to any gene: 6. The CDR3 nucleotides are TGTGCCAGCAGCTTACCCCCCAGCGGGAGGGGCACAGATACGCAGTATTTT. This encodes CASSLPPSGRGTDTQYF.

This chain links TRBV7-2 with TRBJ2-6, with D tentatively TRBD1 (5 bases). The germline gives CDR1 SGHTA, CDR2 FQGNSA. V lost 6 bases, J lost 1 base, and 10 bases lay in between. CDR3 length equals 15 residues. In nucleotides, the CDR3 is TGTGCCAGCAGACCAGGGTATTCTGGGGCCAACGTCCTGACTTTC. Residues: CASRPGYSGANVLTF.

The chain couples TRBV19 to TRBJ2-5; D might be TRBD2 (6 bases). The CDR3 runs 12 residues. The germline gives CDR1 LNHDA, CDR2 SQIVND (reference sequence). With 8 bases removed from V and 5 bases from J, the gap between germline ends came to 12 bases. For the CDR3, the DNA is TGTGCCAGTTCGGGAGAAGGGGAGACCCAGTACTTC. This gives the protein CASSGEGETQYF.

The rearrangement uses TRBV5-1 and TRBJ2-2; 7 bases are shared with TRBD1. Germline lookup yields CDR1 SGHRS and CDR2 YFSETQ. The V and J ends lost 0 bases and 6 bases, in that order; junction bases with no gene match: 2. The CDR3 has 14 residues. CDR3 sequence reads: CASSLGDRAGELFF. DNA for the CDR3: TGCGCCAGCAGCTTGGGCGACAGGGCCGGGGAGCTGTTTTTT.

J is TRBJ2-5 and V is TRBV6-5; perhaps TRBD2 as D (5 bases). V lost 6 bases and J 7 bases, leaving 18 bases between the germline ends. The CDR3 contains 14 residues. Germline CDR1 is MNHEY and CDR2 is SVGAGI. CDR3 sequence: CASRHSLGSGTQYF. The CDR3 DNA reads TGTGCCAGCAGGCACAGTCTGGGGAGTGGGACCCAGTACTTC.

The genes are TRBV30 and TRBJ2-1, with D possibly being TRBD2 (5 bases). The CDR3 covers 13 residues. The germline V and J ends were trimmed by 3 bases and 5 bases, with 11 bases remaining between them. Germline CDR1 GTSNPN, CDR2 SVGIG (reference sequence). CDR3 loop: CAWSTGLNNEQFF. The CDR3 nucleotides read TGTGCCTGGAGCACTGGACTGAACAATGAGCAGTTCTTC.

The gene calls are TRBV7-2 and TRBJ2-2; D call uncertain. V was cut by 6 bases and J by 6 bases, with 14 bases left in between. CDR3 size: 14 residues. CDR1 is SGHTA and CDR2 is FQGNSA in the germline V gene. The CDR3 spells CASRVLSQAGELFF. Here the CDR3 DNA reads TGTGCCAGCAGAGTGCTTTCGCAGGCCGGGGAGCTGTTTTTT.

In its sample, this clone was seen once. This rearrangement joins TRBV15 to TRBJ2-7; D unresolved. V lost 0 bases and J lost 4, with 7 bases in between. Germline CDR1 is LNHNV and CDR2 is YYDKDF (reference sequence). The CDR3 runs 13 residues. The CDR3 DNA sequence: TGTGCCACCAGCAGAGACCGGGTATACGAGCAGTACTTC. It encodes CATSRDRVYEQYF.

This clone was observed once. V usage is TRBV10-3 and J usage is TRBJ1-1; D is ambiguous. The germline CDR1 and CDR2 sequences are ENHRY and SYGVKD. This CDR3 has 13 amino acids. V was clipped by 10 bases and J by 0 bases, with 12 bases between them. The DNA of the CDR3 is TGTGCCACGTTGACGGGAATGAACACTGAAGCTTTCTTT. It is translated as CATLTGMNTEAFF.

The CDR3 coding sequence is TGTGCCACCAGCAGAGATCTGAGGGCGGGGGCCAACGTCCTGACTTTC. Translating gives CATSRDLRAGANVLTF. The chain combines TRBV15 with TRBJ2-6, with a possible D match to TRBD2 (5 bases). Trimming took 0 bases from V and 4 from J, leaving 10 bases between them. In germline, CDR1 is LNHNV, CDR2 YYDKDF (reference sequence). The CDR3 has 16 amino acids.

Here the CDR3 reads CASSIAGPLRNEQFF. The DNA of the CDR3 is TGTGCCAGTAGTATCGCGGGACCACTGAGGAATGAGCAGTTCTTC. This chain joins TRBV19 and TRBJ2-1; a weak D match, TRBD2 (6 bases). Germline V CDR1 and CDR2: LNHDA, SQIVND (reference sequence). The CDR3 extends over 15 amino acids. The V end was cut by 3 bases, the J end by 7 bases, with 16 bases between.

The chain joins TRBV6-4 to TRBJ2-2; D not resolved. The CDR3 loop spans 13 amino acids. V lost 0 bases, J lost 5 bases, and 4 bases lay in between. Germline V gene data show CDR1 as MRHNA and CDR2 as SNTAGT. CDR3 nucleotides: TGTGCCAGCAGTGACTCTGAAACCGGGGAGCTGTTTTTT. This sequence encodes CASSDSETGELFF.

The chain carries TRBV29-1 and TRBJ2-3; D not certain. Trimming removed 4 bases at V and 3 bases at J, with 8 bases between. Germline CDR1 reads SQVTM; CDR2 reads ANQGSEA. This CDR3 has 12 residues. The CDR3 protein is CSVVSGTDTQYF. The CDR3 bases are TGCAGCGTTGTTTCCGGGACAGATACGCAGTATTTT.

The V call is TRBV5-1, the J call TRBJ1-1; 7 bases align to TRBD1. Germline V gene sequence: CDR1 SGHRS, CDR2 YFSETQ. V lost 4 bases and J lost 4; bases outside the gene matches: 7. There are 14 residues in the CDR3. CDR3 in amino acids: CASSIGQAATEAFF. The CDR3 DNA is TGCGCCAGCAGCATAGGACAGGCGGCCACTGAAGCTTTCTTT.

The chain links TRBV25-1 to TRBJ2-5; no clear D. Germline CDR1 and CDR2: MGHDK and SYGVNS. CDR3 length: 13 amino acids. The V gene lost 4 bases and the J gene lost 5 bases, with 11 bases spanning the gap. The chain's CDR3 is CASSGRLGETQYF. As DNA, the CDR3 is TGTGCCAGCAGTGGCCGATTAGGGGAGACCCAGTACTTC.

V is TRBV5-1 and J is TRBJ2-5; 7 nucleotides agree with TRBD1. After removal of 4 bases from V and 5 bases from J, the junction contained 11 bases not matched to a gene. CDR1 SGHRS and CDR2 YFSETQ come from the germline V gene. The CDR3 is 15 amino acids. The CDR3 here is CASSMRTGDAETQYF. DNA of the CDR3: TGCGCCAGCAGCATGAGGACAGGCGATGCGGAGACCCAGTACTTC.

The rearrangement joins TRBV6-5 to TRBJ2-3; possible D gene TRBD2, 5 bases. CDR3 length equals 13 residues. The ends were cut back, 6 bases at V and 9 bases at J, with 16 bases in the middle. Germline assignment: CDR1 MNHEY and CDR2 SVGAGI. The CDR3 sequence is CASRDSNWETQYF. For the CDR3, the DNA is TGTGCCAGCAGGGACTCGAATTGGGAGACGCAGTATTTT.

J is TRBJ2-7 and V is TRBV28; 9 positions match TRBD2. Trimming removed 1 base from V and 4 bases from J; junction bases left unmatched: 5. This CDR3 has 15 amino acids. Germline V gene data show CDR1 as MDHEN and CDR2 as SYDVKM. Written as DNA, the CDR3 is TGTGCCAGCAGTTTATTTGCGGGAGGGGGGTACGAGCAGTACTTC. Its protein product is CASSLFAGGGYEQYF.

In this sample, this clone turned up once. The chain recombines TRBV19 with TRBJ1-1; TRBD1 might be the D (5 bases). CDR1 is LNHDA and CDR2 is SQIVND in the germline V gene (reference sequence). Trimming took 1 base from V and 1 from J, leaving 10 bases between them. The CDR3 contains 15 residues. DNA for the CDR3: TGTGCCAGTAGTATAGCCCGGGGCCGGAACACTGAAGCTTTCTTT. Protein: CASSIARGRNTEAFF.

The genes are TRBV7-8 and TRBJ1-1; D not certain. The CDR3 contains 13 residues. V was clipped by 1 base and J by 1 base, with 4 bases between them. Germline V gives CDR1 SGHVS, CDR2 FQNEAQ. CDR3 nucleotides: TGTGCCAGCAGCTTAGATCAGAACACTGAAGCTTTCTTT. Translation: CASSLDQNTEAFF.

The J gene is TRBJ1-1, the V gene TRBV6-1, with 12 bases identical to TRBD1. From germline, CDR1 is MNHNS and CDR2 SASEGT. V lost 5 bases and J lost 11; bases outside the gene matches: 9. This CDR3 has 14 residues. CDR3 sequence (DNA): TGTGCCAGCAGTCGGGACAGGGGGCCGGTTGGGGCTTTCTTT. Translated: CASSRDRGPVGAFF.

This chain uses TRBV9 with TRBJ2-7; D is undetermined. Germline V gene lookup returns CDR1 SGDLS and CDR2 YYNGEE. V lost 0 bases to trimming and J lost 4 bases, with 14 bases between them. The length of the CDR3 is 15 residues. CDR3 sequence (DNA): TGTGCCAGCAGCGTAGAGGCAGGAGACCTTTACGAGCAGTACTTC. This gives the protein CASSVEAGDLYEQYF.